Presented here are 24 T cell receptor beta chains from one specimen sequenced in a study of shared clonotypes between healthy human individuals. Repertoires were generated with immunoSEQ multiplex PCR, while TCRdb's copy carries only in-frame clones and drops some. The sample has about 520,000 clones, roughly 80% seen once. The sample taken for sequencing was PBMCs. Source of these receptors: a woman between 40 and 50 years old in good health. Some clones in this sample may be carry-over from other donors' samples.

Only one count was recorded for this clone. The V and J genes are TRBV7-9 and TRBJ1-4; no reliable D call. The CDR3 loop spans 16 amino acids. Between the trimmed V and J ends, which lost 3 bases and 7 bases, there was a span of 18 bases. Germline values: CDR1 SEHNR, CDR2 FQNEAQ (reference sequence). CDR3 residues: CASSFQPARESEKLFF. CDR3 coding DNA: TGTGCCAGCAGCTTCCAGCCGGCCCGGGAGTCTGAAAAACTGTTTTTT.

V gene TRBV21-1 combines with J gene TRBJ2-7; TRBD2, as called in the table, went unchecked against the DNA. TRBV21-1 represents a pseudogene. The CDR3 consists of 15 residues. For the CDR3, the DNA is TGTGCCAGCACTGCGGACCGACGGGGATTGGGGGAGCAGTACTTC. The encoded protein is CASTADRRGLGEQYF.

The genes are TRBV7-9 and TRBJ1-3; possibly TRBD1 for D (5 bases). V lost 1 base, J lost 3 bases, and 10 bases lay in between. Germline V CDR1 and CDR2: SEHNR, FQNEAQ (reference sequence). This CDR3 comprises 15 residues. CDR3 in DNA: TGTGCCAGCAGCTTAGGGGGCATAAGTGGAAACACCATATATTTT. Translated: CASSLGGISGNTIYF.

This rearrangement joins TRBV19 to TRBJ2-3, with TRBD1 as a possible D gene (6 bases). Germline CDR1 reads LNHDA; CDR2 reads SQIVND (reference sequence). The CDR3 runs 11 residues. The germline V and J ends were trimmed by 5 bases and 14 bases, with 14 bases remaining between them. The CDR3 region is CASSAQGLGYF. In DNA form, the CDR3 reads TGTGCCAGTAGTGCACAGGGTCTTGGGTATTTT.

The chain recombines TRBV7-8 with TRBJ1-4, with 9 positions matching TRBD1. Trimming took 3 bases from V and 5 from J; bases not matched to a gene: 4. This CDR3 has 15 amino acids. Per the germline V gene, CDR1 is SGHVS and CDR2 is FQNEAQ. CDR3: CASSFTGGQNEKLFF. The CDR3 DNA sequence: TGTGCCAGCAGCTTTACAGGGGGCCAGAATGAAAAACTGTTTTTT.

This clone was seen more than once but under ten times. The chain combines TRBV19 with TRBJ1-5; D remains ambiguous. CDR3 length: 14 residues. Trimming shortened V by 3 bases and J by 3 bases, and 9 bases separated the two germline ends. The germline V gene has CDR1 LNHDA and CDR2 SQIVND (reference sequence). The CDR3 coding sequence is TGTGCCAGTAGTATCCGGACTAACAATCAGCCCCAGCATTTT. Its protein product is CASSIRTNNQPQHF.

The chain has TRBV29-1 and TRBJ2-2; TRBD1 might be the D (7 bases). Germline V CDR1 and CDR2: SQVTM, ANQGSEA. The CDR3 loop spans 14 amino acids. V gave up 8 bases and J gave up 6 bases, with 19 bases separating them. In DNA form, the CDR3 reads TGCAGCACCCGCCAGGGGGGCGGGTCCGGGGAGCTGTTTTTT. Residues: CSTRQGGGSGELFF.

V gene TRBV5-4 combines with J gene TRBJ2-1; 7 nucleotides line up with TRBD2. CDR3 length: 15 amino acids. From germline, CDR1 is SGHNT and CDR2 YYREEE (reference sequence). Unmatched junction bases numbered 4, after V lost 4 bases and J lost 0 bases. The DNA for the CDR3 is TGTGCCAGCAGCCCGGGGAGGGACTCCTACAATGAGCAGTTCTTC. Translation gives CASSPGRDSYNEQFF. Supplemented by reference TRBV5-4 and TRBJ2-1, the full variable domain reads ETGVTQSPTHLIKTRGQQVTLRCSSQSGHNTVSWYQQALGQGPQFIFQYYREEENGRGNFPPRFSGLQFPNYSSELNVNALELDDSALYLCASSPGRDSYNEQFFGPGTRLTVL.

This clone showed up just once. The chain joins TRBV7-2 to TRBJ2-1; a weak D match, TRBD2 (5 bases). Germline V CDR1 and CDR2: SGHTA, FQGNSA. V was cut by 1 base and J by 0 bases, with 10 bases left in between. The CDR3 has 16 residues. In DNA, the CDR3 is TGTGCCAGCAGCTTAGTTTGGACTTCCTCCTACAATGAGCAGTTCTTC. Its translation: CASSLVWTSSYNEQFF.

Of note for this clone: It may be a read error: a sequence one base away is much more abundant. Other DNA sequences in the same sample also yield this CDR3. The V gene is TRBV6-1, the J gene TRBJ2-3; 8 positions match TRBD2. J lost 2 bases, V lost 4 bases, and 8 bases had no gene match. Looked up from germline, CDR1 is MNHNS and CDR2 is SASEGT. CDR3 size: 16 residues. The CDR3 DNA reads TGTGCCAGCAGTGCCGGTACTAGCGGATTCACAGATACGCAGTATTTT. It specifies CASSAGTSGFTDTQYF.

This clone was recorded only once. This chain connects TRBV19 to TRBJ1-5, with 7 bases fitting TRBD1. The CDR3 extends over 15 amino acids. Germline V gene lookup returns CDR1 LNHDA and CDR2 SQIVND (reference sequence). The trim removed 5 bases at V and 1 base at J, leaving 5 bases unmatched. CDR3 loop: CASSYTGVSNQPQHF. In nucleotides, the CDR3 is TGTGCCAGTAGTTATACAGGGGTCAGCAATCAGCCCCAGCATTTT.

This sequence joins TRBV28 and TRBJ1-1, with D maybe TRBD1 (5 bases). V dropped 3 bases and J dropped 11 bases, with 16 bases sitting between them. There are 13 residues in the CDR3. In germline, CDR1 is MDHEN, CDR2 SYDVKM. This CDR3 reads CASSFFRVGVAFF. CDR3 nucleotides: TGTGCCAGCAGTTTTTTCCGGGTGGGGGTTGCTTTCTTT.

The CDR3 region has the DNA TGCAGCGCCCCAATCCCCCTAGCGGACTCCTACAATGAGCAGTTCTTC. Translated: CSAPIPLADSYNEQFF. This chain joins TRBV29-1 and TRBJ2-1; TRBD2 matches 7 bases. Trimming at V came to 7 bases and at J to 0 bases, leaving 12 bases not matched to a gene. Germline loops: CDR1 SQVTM, CDR2 ANQGSEA. The CDR3 contains 16 residues.

Details on this clone: A far larger clone is a single base away, which makes a read error likely. The chain has TRBV2 and TRBJ1-5; TRBD1 is a possible D gene (6 bases). This CDR3 is 13 amino acids long. With 6 bases removed from V and 6 bases from J, the gap between germline ends came to 12 bases. The germline CDR1 and CDR2 sequences are SNHLY and FYNNEI. In nucleotides, the CDR3 is TGTGCCAGCAGCCGGGACATAGGTCAGCCCCAGCATTTT. Its translation: CASSRDIGQPQHF.

This clone was found a few times. Here the CDR3 reads CASSDPGEDQYGYTF. The CDR3, as DNA: TGTGCCAGCAGTGACCCAGGGGAGGATCAGTATGGCTACACCTTC. This chain connects TRBV2 to TRBJ1-2, with D perhaps matching TRBD1 (6 bases). Germline V gene data show CDR1 as SNHLY and CDR2 as FYNNEI. The CDR3 length is 15 residues. Trimming shortened V by 3 bases and J by 5 bases, and 16 bases separated the two germline ends.

In regard to this clone: It differs at one base from a far larger clone, so likely a read error. Other DNA sequences in this specimen translate into the identical CDR3. This chain uses TRBV29-1 with TRBJ2-1; TRBD2 agrees at 9 bases. The germline V gene has CDR1 SQVTM and CDR2 ANQGSEA. The CDR3 is 13 residues long. J gave up 10 bases and V 7 bases, and 11 bases lay outside the gene matches. The CDR3 region is CSAGLAGAGEQFF. The CDR3 DNA reads TGCAGCGCTGGATTAGCGGGAGCCGGAGAGCAGTTCTTC.

The J gene is TRBJ2-1, the V gene TRBV5-4, with D hard to call. V lost 0 bases and J lost 1, with 8 bases in between. The germline V gene encodes CDR1 SGHNT and CDR2 YYREEE (reference sequence). This CDR3 has 15 amino acids. The CDR3 loop is CASSLDGGSYNEQFF. CDR3 nucleotide sequence: TGTGCCAGCAGCTTGGACGGCGGTTCCTACAATGAGCAGTTCTTC.

The CDR3 sequence: CATSRLWNEQFF. For the CDR3, the DNA is TGTGCCACCAGCAGATTATGGAATGAGCAGTTCTTC. The chain has TRBV15 and TRBJ2-1; the D is unclear. Looked up from germline, CDR1 is LNHNV and CDR2 is YYDKDF (reference sequence). Deletions cut 2 bases from V and 7 bases from J, with 6 bases between. The CDR3 loop spans 12 amino acids. The entire variable domain, with the rest obtained from reference TRBV15 and TRBJ2-1, is as follows: DAMVIQNPRYQVTQFGKPVTLSCSQTLNHNVMYWYQQKSSQAPKLLFHYYDKDFNNEADTPDNFQSRRPNTSFCFLDIRSPGLGDTAMYLCATSRLWNEQFFGPGTRLTVL.

As to this clone: The likely explanation is a read error, given a far larger clone one base away. Other nucleotide sequences from this sample produce the same CDR3. The chain is built from TRBV11-2 and TRBJ1-4, with D hard to call. Germline CDR1 and CDR2: SGHAT and FQNNGV. The CDR3 covers 17 residues. The CDR3 coding sequence is TGCGCCAGCAGCTTAGCCTACGGGTCTGGGTTTGGGGAAAAACTGTTTTTT. As protein: CASSLAYGSGFGEKLFF.

The J gene is TRBJ2-7, the V gene TRBV6-6; D unresolved. Germline V gene sequence: CDR1 MNHNY, CDR2 SVGAGI (reference sequence). This CDR3 is 12 amino acids long. Between the trimmed V and J ends, which lost 6 bases and 2 bases, there was a span of 8 bases. CDR3 sequence (DNA): TGTGCCAGCAGCCCGGGCACCTACGAGCAGTACTTC. Its translation is CASSPGTYEQYF.

The chain employs TRBV5-4 and TRBJ1-1; D may be TRBD1 (5 bases). The germline V gene encodes CDR1 SGHNT and CDR2 YYREEE (reference sequence). The V gene lost 6 bases and the J gene lost 1 base, with 16 bases spanning the gap. The CDR3 runs to 15 residues. The CDR3 here is CASTRGGGRNTEAFF. The CDR3 DNA sequence: TGTGCCAGCACCCGTGGCGGGGGGAGGAACACTGAAGCTTTCTTT.

The chain couples TRBV2 to TRBJ2-5, with unresolved D. V was shortened by 1 base and J by 5 bases, with 11 bases between the two germline ends. Germline CDR1 and CDR2: SNHLY and FYNNEI. The CDR3 runs 14 residues. The CDR3 sequence is CASSEVLRLETQYF. The DNA for the CDR3 is TGTGCCAGCAGTGAAGTACTACGCCTGGAGACCCAGTACTTC.

The V gene is TRBV25-1, the J gene TRBJ2-7, with D tentatively TRBD1 (5 bases). The germline V gene encodes CDR1 MGHDK and CDR2 SYGVNS. With 7 bases removed from V and 3 bases from J, the gap between germline ends came to 16 bases. The CDR3 has 14 residues. CDR3 amino acids: CASKPNGAFYEQYF. The DNA for the CDR3 is TGTGCCAGCAAGCCAAATGGGGCCTTCTACGAGCAGTACTTC.

The chain combines TRBV6-5 with TRBJ2-3, with D maybe TRBD1 (6 bases). Germline V gene sequence: CDR1 MNHEY, CDR2 SVGAGI. The CDR3 has 15 amino acids. The V end was cut by 6 bases, the J end by 6 bases, with 19 bases between. In DNA, the CDR3 is TGTGCCAGCAGAGGACAGCTCGATTATCTGGATACGCAGTATTTT. Translating it yields CASRGQLDYLDTQYF.